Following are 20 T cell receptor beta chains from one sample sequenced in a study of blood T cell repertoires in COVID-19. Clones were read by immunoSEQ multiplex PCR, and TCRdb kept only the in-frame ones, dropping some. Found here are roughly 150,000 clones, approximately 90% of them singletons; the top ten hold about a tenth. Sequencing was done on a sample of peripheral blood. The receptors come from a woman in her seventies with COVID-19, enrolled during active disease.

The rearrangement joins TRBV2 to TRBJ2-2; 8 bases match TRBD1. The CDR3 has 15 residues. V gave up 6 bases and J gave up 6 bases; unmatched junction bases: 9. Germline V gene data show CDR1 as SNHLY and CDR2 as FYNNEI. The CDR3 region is CASRDAGRGPGELFF. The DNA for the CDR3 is TGTGCCAGCAGGGACGCTGGCAGGGGGCCCGGGGAGCTGTTTTTT.

Written as DNA, the CDR3 is TGTGCCAGCAGCCTCGGGACAGCCGGTAATGAAAAACTGTTTTTT. This gives the protein CASSLGTAGNEKLFF. The chain employs TRBV7-9 and TRBJ1-4; 7 bases are a match to TRBD1. J lost 4 bases, V lost 5 bases, and 7 bases had no gene match. Germline CDR1 reads SEHNR; CDR2 reads FQNEAQ (reference sequence). The CDR3 is 15 amino acids.

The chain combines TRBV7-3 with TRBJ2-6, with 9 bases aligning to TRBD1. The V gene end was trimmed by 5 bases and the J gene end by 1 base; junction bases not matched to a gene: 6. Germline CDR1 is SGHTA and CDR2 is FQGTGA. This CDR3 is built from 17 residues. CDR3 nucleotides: TGTGCCAGCAGCAACCGGGACAGGGAATCTGGGGCCAACGTCCTGACTTTC. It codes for CASSNRDRESGANVLTF.

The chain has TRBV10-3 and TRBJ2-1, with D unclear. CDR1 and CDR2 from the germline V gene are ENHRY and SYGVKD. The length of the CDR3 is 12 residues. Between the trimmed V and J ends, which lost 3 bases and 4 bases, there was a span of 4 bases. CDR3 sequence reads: CAISDSYNEQFF. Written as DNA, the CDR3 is TGTGCCATCAGTGATTCATACAATGAGCAGTTCTTC.

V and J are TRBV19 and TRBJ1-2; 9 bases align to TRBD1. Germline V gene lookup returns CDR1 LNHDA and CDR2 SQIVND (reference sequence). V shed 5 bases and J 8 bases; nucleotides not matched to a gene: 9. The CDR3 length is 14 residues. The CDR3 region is CASSLGQGSIGYTF. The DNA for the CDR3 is TGTGCCAGTAGTCTAGGACAGGGGAGTATCGGCTACACCTTC. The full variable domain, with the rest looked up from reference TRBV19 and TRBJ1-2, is DGGITQSPKYLFRKEGQNVTLSCEQNLNHDAMYWYRQDPGQGLRLIYYSQIVNDFQKGDIAEGYSVSREKKESFPLTVTSAQKNPTAFYLCASSLGQGSIGYTFGSGTRLTVV.

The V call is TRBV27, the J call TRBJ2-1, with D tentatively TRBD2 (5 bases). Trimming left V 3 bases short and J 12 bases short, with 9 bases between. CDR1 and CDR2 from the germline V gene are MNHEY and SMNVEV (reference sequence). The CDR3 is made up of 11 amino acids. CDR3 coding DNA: TGTGCCAGCAGTTTTCGGGGTGCGCAGTTCTTC. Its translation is CASSFRGAQFF.

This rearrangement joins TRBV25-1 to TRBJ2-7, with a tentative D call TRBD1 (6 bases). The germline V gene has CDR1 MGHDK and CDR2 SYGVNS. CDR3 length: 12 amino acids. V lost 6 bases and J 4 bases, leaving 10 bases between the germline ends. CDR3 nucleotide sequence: TGTGCCAGCAGCGGGACACCGTACGAGCAGTACTTC. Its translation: CASSGTPYEQYF.

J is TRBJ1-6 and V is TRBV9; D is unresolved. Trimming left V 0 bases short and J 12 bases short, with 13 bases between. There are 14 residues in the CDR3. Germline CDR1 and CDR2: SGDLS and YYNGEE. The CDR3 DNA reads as TGTGCCAGCAGCGTAGAACCGGCGGGAGGACCCCTCCACTTT. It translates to CASSVEPAGGPLHF.

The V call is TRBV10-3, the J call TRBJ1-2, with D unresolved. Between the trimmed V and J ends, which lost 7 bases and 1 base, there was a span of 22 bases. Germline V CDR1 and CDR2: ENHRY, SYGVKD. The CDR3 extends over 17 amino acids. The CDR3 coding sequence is TGTGCCATCACTTCAGAGGGCGCGCTGTGGAGTAACTATGGCTACACCTTC. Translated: CAITSEGALWSNYGYTF.

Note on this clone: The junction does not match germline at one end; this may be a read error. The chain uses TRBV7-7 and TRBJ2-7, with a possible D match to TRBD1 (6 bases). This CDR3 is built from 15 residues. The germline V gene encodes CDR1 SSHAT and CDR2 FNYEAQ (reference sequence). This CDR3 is CASSPGQYYSYEQYF. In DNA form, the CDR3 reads TGTGCTAGCAGCCCCGGACAGTATTACTCCTACGAGCAGTACTTC.

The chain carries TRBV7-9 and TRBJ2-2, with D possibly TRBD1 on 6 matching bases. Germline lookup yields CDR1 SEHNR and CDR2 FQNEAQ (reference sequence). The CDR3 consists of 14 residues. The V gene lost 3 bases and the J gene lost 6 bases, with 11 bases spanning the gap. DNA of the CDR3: TGTGCCAGCAGCTTTAACAGGGAACCCGGGGAGCTGTTTTTT. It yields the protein CASSFNREPGELFF.

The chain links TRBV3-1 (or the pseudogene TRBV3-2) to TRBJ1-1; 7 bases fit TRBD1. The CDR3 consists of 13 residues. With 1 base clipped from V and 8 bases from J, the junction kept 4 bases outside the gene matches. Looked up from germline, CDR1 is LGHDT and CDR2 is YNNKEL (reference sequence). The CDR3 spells CASSQAPRGEAFF. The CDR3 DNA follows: TGTGCCAGCAGCCAAGCTCCCAGGGGGGAAGCTTTCTTT.

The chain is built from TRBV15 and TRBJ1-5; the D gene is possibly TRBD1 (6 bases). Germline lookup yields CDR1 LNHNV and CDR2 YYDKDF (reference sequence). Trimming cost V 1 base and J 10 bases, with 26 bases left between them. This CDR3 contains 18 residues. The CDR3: CATSRGQNYGQYYRPQHF. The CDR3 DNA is TGTGCCACCAGCAGAGGTCAAAACTATGGACAGTACTATCGTCCCCAGCATTTT.

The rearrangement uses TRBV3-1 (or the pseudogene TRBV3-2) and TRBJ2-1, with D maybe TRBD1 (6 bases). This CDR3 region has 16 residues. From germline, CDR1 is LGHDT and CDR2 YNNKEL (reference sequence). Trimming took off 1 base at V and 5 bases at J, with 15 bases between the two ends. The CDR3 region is CASSQGTQGFDNEQFF. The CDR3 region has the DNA TGTGCCAGCAGCCAAGGGACACAGGGTTTCGACAATGAGCAGTTCTTC.

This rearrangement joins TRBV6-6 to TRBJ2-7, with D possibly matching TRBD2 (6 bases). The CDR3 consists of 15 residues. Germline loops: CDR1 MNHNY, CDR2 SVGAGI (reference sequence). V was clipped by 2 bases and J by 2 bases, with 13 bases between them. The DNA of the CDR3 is TGTGCCAGCAGTTACGGAGGGCTTAGCGCCTACGAGCAGTACTTC. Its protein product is CASSYGGLSAYEQYF.

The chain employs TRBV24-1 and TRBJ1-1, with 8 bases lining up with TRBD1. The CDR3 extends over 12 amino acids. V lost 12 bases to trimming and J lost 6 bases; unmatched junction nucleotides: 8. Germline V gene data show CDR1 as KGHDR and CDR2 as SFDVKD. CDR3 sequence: CAVQQGAAEAFF. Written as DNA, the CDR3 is TGTGCCGTTCAGCAGGGGGCCGCTGAAGCTTTCTTT.

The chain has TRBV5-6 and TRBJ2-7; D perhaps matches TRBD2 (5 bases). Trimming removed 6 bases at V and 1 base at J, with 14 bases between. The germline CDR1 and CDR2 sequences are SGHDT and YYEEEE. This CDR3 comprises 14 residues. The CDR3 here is CASTQAVGSYEQYF. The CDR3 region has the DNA TGTGCCAGCACTCAAGCGGTGGGGTCCTACGAGCAGTACTTC. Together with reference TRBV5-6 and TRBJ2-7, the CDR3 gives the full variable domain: DAGVTQSPTHLIKTRGQQVTLRCSPKSGHDTVSWYQQALGQGPQFIFQYYEEEERQRGNFPDRFSGHQFPNYSSELNVNALLLGDSALYLCASTQAVGSYEQYFGPGTRLTVT.

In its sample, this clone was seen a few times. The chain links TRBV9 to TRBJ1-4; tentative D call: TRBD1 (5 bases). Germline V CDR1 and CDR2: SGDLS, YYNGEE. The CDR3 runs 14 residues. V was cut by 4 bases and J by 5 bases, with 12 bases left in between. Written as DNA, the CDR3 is TGTGCCAGCAGCACCTCCGGGGGGAATGAAAAACTGTTTTTT. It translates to CASSTSGGNEKLFF.

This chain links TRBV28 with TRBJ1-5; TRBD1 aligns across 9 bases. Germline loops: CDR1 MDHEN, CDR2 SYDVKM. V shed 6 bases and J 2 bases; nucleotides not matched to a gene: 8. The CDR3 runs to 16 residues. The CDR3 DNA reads TGTGCCAGCAGGACGCGGAGACAGGGGGGCAATCAGCCCCAGCATTTT. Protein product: CASRTRRQGGNQPQHF.

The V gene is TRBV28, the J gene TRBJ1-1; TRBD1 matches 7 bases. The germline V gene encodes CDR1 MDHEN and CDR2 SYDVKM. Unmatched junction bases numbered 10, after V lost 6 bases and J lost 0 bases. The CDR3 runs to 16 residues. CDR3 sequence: CASRTSGTDMNTEAFF. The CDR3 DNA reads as TGTGCCAGCAGAACCTCCGGGACAGACATGAACACTGAAGCTTTCTTT.